This T cell receptor (beta chain) was documented in a study of human T cells and chemical hapten exposure. Whole-study context: For the approximately 25-week duration of the study, patients were given weekly doses of diphenylcyclopropenone on the scalp.

V gave up 4 bases and J gave up 2 bases, with 10 bases separating them. CDR3 length: 14 residues. The germline CDR1 and CDR2 sequences are SGHVS and FNYEAQ. Described time point: patch test 1, 2 weeks after DPC sensitization. Treatment specified: therapeutic diphenylcyclopropenone sensitization with weekly scalp DPC. The study, taken as a whole, reports: TCRs whose frequency exceeded 1 in 1000 remained the same following DPC sensitization.

Concerning this clonotype: The antigen is unknown. With a much larger clone just one base away, this may be a read error. The conserved final phenylalanine or tryptophan is absent from the CDR3, which likely points to a read error.

TCRdb redid the calling of the RACE reads with MiXCR, one entry per CDR3 protein. This table has 95,000 to 150,000 distinct CDR3 sequences, roughly an eighth appearing once. The sample in question was whole blood, obtained in connection with sensitization to the hapten diphenylcyclopropenone (DPC). The chain has TRBV7-6 and TRBJ2-3; D may be TRBD2 (5 bases). This sequence originates from a man younger than 35 with alopecia areata. Some clones in this sample may be carry-over from other donors' samples. The CDR3, as DNA: TGTGCCAGCAGCTCCGGACTTACCACAGATACGCAGTATTAT. Encoded protein: CASSSGLTTDTQYY.